Presented here are 18 T cell receptor beta chains from one specimen sequenced in a study of cytomegalovirus exposure and HLA in healthy donors. PCR employed 60 Vbeta and 13 Jbeta primers. The assay was immunoSEQ multiplex PCR, and TCRdb's table has in-frame clones only and misses some. The repertoire has about 150,000 clones, under 85% of them found once; the top ten carry roughly 2.8%. The source material was PBMCs. The receptors were sampled from a man younger than 35 in good health and CMV-seronegative.

This sequence joins TRBV5-6 and TRBJ1-5; D call uncertain. From germline, CDR1 is SGHDT and CDR2 YYEEEE. Trimming removed 4 bases at V and 1 base at J, with 9 bases between. The CDR3 extends over 14 amino acids. The CDR3 loop reads CASSAGMSNQPQHF. The CDR3 bases are TGTGCCAGCAGCGCGGGGATGAGCAATCAGCCCCAGCATTTT.

CDR3 protein: CASSQEEGDRGLRQFF. The CDR3 DNA sequence: TGCGCCAGCAGCCAAGAAGAAGGAGACAGGGGGTTGAGGCAGTTCTTC. This rearrangement joins TRBV4-1 to TRBJ2-1, with TRBD1 matching 9 bases. CDR1 is MGHRA and CDR2 is YSYEKL in the germline V gene. The CDR3 totals 16 residues. Losses at the gene ends were 0 bases for V and 12 bases for J; bases not matched to a gene: 12.

This chain uses TRBV5-4 with TRBJ1-4; a possible D gene is TRBD1 (6 bases). The CDR3 is made up of 16 amino acids. The V end lost 0 bases, the J end lost 7 bases, and 16 bases lay between the germline ends. The germline V gene encodes CDR1 SGHNT and CDR2 YYREEE (reference sequence). The CDR3 is CASSLGDSGASEKLFF. For the CDR3, the DNA is TGTGCCAGCAGCTTGGGGGATTCAGGGGCGAGTGAAAAACTGTTTTTT.

The chain is built from TRBV7-9 and TRBJ2-3, with 13 bases fitting TRBD2. The length of the CDR3 is 19 residues. Germline V CDR1 and CDR2: SEHNR, FQNEAQ (reference sequence). With 6 bases clipped from V and 4 bases from J, the junction kept 16 bases outside the gene matches. The CDR3 DNA sequence: TGTGCCAGCAGTTCGACTAGCGGGGGGACTCCTAGGGGCTCAGATACGCAGTATTTT. Translation gives CASSSTSGGTPRGSDTQYF.

This clone was detected once. The chain couples TRBV4-2 to TRBJ1-1; unclear D gene. The CDR3 totals 15 residues. The V end was cut by 1 base, the J end by 3 bases, with 12 bases between. CDR1 and CDR2 (germline): LGHNA, YNFKEQ. The CDR3: CASSQVGPGDTEAFF. In DNA, the CDR3 is TGTGCCAGCAGCCAAGTAGGACCCGGGGACACTGAAGCTTTCTTT.

There are a few counts of this clone. The chain has TRBV10-3 and TRBJ2-7, with 7 bases lining up with TRBD1. The length of the CDR3 is 13 residues. Germline V gene data show CDR1 as ENHRY and CDR2 as SYGVKD. V lost 6 bases and J lost 5; bases outside the gene matches: 7. The CDR3 DNA reads as TGTGCCATCAGCCGGGACAGTCAAAACGAGCAGTACTTC. Protein sequence: CAISRDSQNEQYF.

The CDR3 sequence is CASSLEGTGGFPEAFF. DNA of the CDR3: TGTGCCAGCAGTTTAGAAGGGACAGGGGGTTTCCCTGAAGCTTTCTTT. This chain uses TRBV28 with TRBJ1-1, with 11 nucleotides matching TRBD1. After removal of 2 bases from V and 6 bases from J, the junction contained 8 bases not matched to a gene. This CDR3 has 16 residues. CDR1 MDHEN and CDR2 SYDVKM come from the germline V gene.

The chain couples TRBV29-1 to TRBJ1-3; no firm D call. The germline V gene encodes CDR1 SQVTM and CDR2 ANQGSEA. The CDR3 is made up of 13 amino acids. V was clipped by 5 bases and J by 4 bases, with 12 bases between them. CDR3 in amino acids: CSVRSAAGNTIYF. In DNA form, the CDR3 reads TGCAGCGTTCGCAGCGCTGCCGGAAACACCATATATTTT.

The chain joins TRBV1 to TRBJ1-5; TRBD1, the D gene given by the table, was not confirmed from the DNA. TRBV1 is classified as a pseudogene. This CDR3 has 21 residues. The CDR3 DNA follows: TGCACCAGCAGGGGACCGAAGGAACCGGGACACAAGCTTTATAGCAATCAGCCCCAGCATTTT. Residues: CTSRGPKEPGHKLYSNQPQHF.

The chain joins TRBV19 to TRBJ1-3; D perhaps matches TRBD1 (6 bases). The V and J ends lost 6 bases and 2 bases respectively, with 8 bases between them. Germline CDR1 is LNHDA and CDR2 is SQIVND (reference sequence). The CDR3 is made up of 13 amino acids. Here the CDR3 reads CASSAGAGNTIYF. CDR3 sequence (DNA): TGTGCCAGTAGCGCAGGGGCTGGAAACACCATATATTTT.

Concerning this clone itself: Additional DNA sequences in this sample encode the identical CDR3. This chain connects TRBV9 to TRBJ1-2; D is undetermined. CDR1 is SGDLS, CDR2 YYNGEE, per germline. The CDR3 spans 12 residues. V shed 2 bases and J shed 5 bases, with 7 bases lying between them. The CDR3 DNA sequence: TGTGCCAGCAGCGTCGAGGGTTATGGCTACACCTTC. As protein: CASSVEGYGYTF. Combining the CDR3 with reference TRBV9 and TRBJ1-2 gives the whole variable domain DSGVTQTPKHLITATGQRVTLRCSPRSGDLSVYWYQQSLDQGLQFLIQYYNGEERAKGNILERFSAQQFPDLHSELNLSSLELGDSALYFCASSVEGYGYTFGSGTRLTVV.

This clone was found once. The chain joins TRBV7-8 to TRBJ2-1; no clear D gene. Germline CDR1 is SGHVS and CDR2 is FQNEAQ. V was clipped by 3 bases and J by 5 bases, with 11 bases between them. The CDR3 is 14 residues long. CDR3 sequence (DNA): TGTGCCAGCAGCTTCAGACTGGGTGACAATGAGCAGTTCTTC. Translating gives CASSFRLGDNEQFF.

This clone was detected a few times. The CDR3 sequence: CASSYSRGNEQFF. The CDR3 bases are TGTGCCAGCAGTTACTCGAGGGGGAATGAGCAGTTCTTC. The chain uses TRBV6-5 and TRBJ2-1; D is possibly TRBD1 (6 bases). This CDR3 is built from 13 residues. The V gene's germline CDR1 is MNHEY and CDR2 SVGAGI. V dropped 0 bases and J dropped 7 bases, with 7 bases sitting between them.

This chain uses TRBV5-1 with TRBJ2-7, with TRBD2 matching 10 bases. V shed 0 bases and J 2 bases; nucleotides not matched to a gene: 2. The CDR3 runs to 15 residues. The V gene's germline CDR1 is SGHRS and CDR2 YFSETQ. For the CDR3, the DNA is TGCGCCAGCAGCTTGGAAACTAGCGGGGCCTACGAGCAGTACTTC. Protein sequence: CASSLETSGAYEQYF.

The V gene is TRBV18, the J gene TRBJ1-5; 9 nucleotides line up with TRBD1. Germline V gives CDR1 KGHSH, CDR2 LQKENI. Losses at the gene ends were 5 bases for V and 2 bases for J; bases not matched to a gene: 13. The CDR3 runs to 18 residues. CDR3 residues: CASSTGGALSDRNQPQHF. The CDR3 DNA reads TGTGCCAGCTCAACAGGGGGCGCGCTTAGTGACCGCAATCAGCCCCAGCATTTT.

This clone was detected only a few times. The V call is TRBV6-7, the J call TRBJ2-3, with TRBD2 identical over 12 bases. TRBV6-7 is marked as an open reading frame, function uncertain. The CDR3 length is 16 residues. V was clipped by 2 bases and J by 5 bases; unmatched bases: 5. The DNA for the CDR3 is TGTGCCAGCAGTTACCTAGCGGGGGGGCAGGAAGATACGCAGTATTTT. This encodes CASSYLAGGQEDTQYF.

This chain uses TRBV6-6 with TRBJ1-6, with TRBD1 as a possible D gene (6 bases). CDR3 length equals 16 residues. The germline V gene has CDR1 MNHNY and CDR2 SVGAGI (reference sequence). The V gene lost 2 bases and the J gene lost 0 bases, with 8 bases spanning the gap. The CDR3: CASSYADSSYNSPLHF. In DNA, the CDR3 is TGTGCCAGCAGTTACGCGGACAGCTCCTATAATTCACCCCTCCACTTT.

This clone was found once. The V and J genes are TRBV4-1 and TRBJ1-2; 12 nucleotides align to TRBD1. This CDR3 is built from 19 residues. Germline V gene sequence: CDR1 MGHRA, CDR2 YSYEKL. V lost 6 bases, J lost 6 bases, and 20 bases stayed unmatched. The CDR3: CASSYLEGSRRDRGHGYTF. The DNA of the CDR3 is TGCGCCAGCAGTTACCTAGAAGGGTCCCGCAGGGACAGGGGGCATGGCTACACCTTC.